The T cell receptor (beta chain) under discussion was sequenced for a study of regulatory T cells in long-lasting Graves disease. Across the whole study: For under 3 months, newly diagnosed Graves' patients had been taking antithyroid drugs. Study observations and caveats: Persistent patients shared 2,500 to 3,000 public clonotypes among themselves. Newly diagnosed patients shared fewer, at roughly 970. Limited sample numbers may have lowered accuracy. There were preferences for TRBV28, TRBJ1-2 and TRBJ2-5 in persistent disease.

Remarks on this clonotype: The antigen is undetermined.

The CDR3 is 15 amino acids. Per germline, CDR1 MNHEY and CDR2 SVGAGI. The germline V and J ends were trimmed by 0 bases and 6 bases, with 13 bases remaining between them. Time point indicated: newly diagnosed GD, antithyroid drugs for less than 3 months. Generation of the TCR library employed RNA extracted from PBMCs. Both iRepertoire HTBI primers and Arm-PCR of CDR3 regions were used to build the TCR beta libraries. TCRdb recomputed calls from the multiplex PCR reads with MiXCR, one row per CDR3 protein. The repertoire holds 350,000 to 500,000 distinct CDR3 sequences, with 16% as singletons. These records were also assigned to another study, of T cells in Graves' hyperthyroidism and ophthalmopathy.

The source is a woman between 18 and 29 years old with Graves disease. The sample here was peripheral blood mononuclear cells (PBMCs), taken at new diagnosis, from a patient treated with antithyroid drugs. V gene TRBV6-5 combines with J gene TRBJ2-3; D call uncertain. The CDR3 loop is CASSYSARSTDTQYF. CDR3 DNA: TGTGCCAGCAGTTACTCCGCGAGGTCGACCGATACGCAGTATTTT.